Below are 19 T cell receptor beta chains sequenced from a single sample in a study of T cell changes during pregnancy in multiple sclerosis (dated by TCRdb to the late 2010s). Receptor amplification or capture employed the immunoSEQ multiplex PCR assay. TCRdb holds this immuneACCESS table with in-frame rearrangements only. Some clones are missing; in checked studies, unresolved V genes explain under half, and the rest has no known cause. The sample records around 50,000 clones, about nine tenths of which are singletons. In total, the top ten clones hold approximately 0.69% of the sample. Sequences were derived from CD4+ T cells from peripheral blood mononuclear cells, sampled after pregnancy. The receptors come from a female donor with multiple sclerosis, enrolled in a pregnancy study.

The chain joins TRBV27 to TRBJ1-1; 10 bases agree with TRBD1. Germline CDR1 reads MNHEY; CDR2 reads SMNVEV (reference sequence). CDR3 length equals 17 residues. Losses at the gene ends were 6 bases for V and 4 bases for J; bases not matched to a gene: 14. As DNA, the CDR3 is TGTGCCAGCAGGACCCCGGGACAGGGGACCCAAGGCACTGAAGCTTTCTTT. It is translated as CASRTPGQGTQGTEAFF.

The chain couples TRBV4-3 to TRBJ2-4; TRBD2 matches 8 bases. Germline V gene sequence: CDR1 LGHNA, CDR2 YSLEER. Trimming took 2 bases from V and 9 from J; bases not matched to a gene: 9. The CDR3 is made up of 15 amino acids. CDR3 region: CASSQSDGGDVIQYF. CDR3 DNA sequence: TGCGCCAGCAGCCAATCGGACGGGGGGGACGTCATTCAGTACTTC.

The sample holds one count of this clone. The rearrangement joins TRBV19 to TRBJ2-7; unclear D gene. Germline CDR1 and CDR2: LNHDA and SQIVND (reference sequence). The V end was cut by 3 bases, the J end by 0 bases, with 6 bases between. The length of the CDR3 is 13 residues. DNA of the CDR3: TGTGCCAGTAGTATCTATCTCTCCTACGAGCAGTACTTC. Protein: CASSIYLSYEQYF.

The chain carries TRBV5-1 and TRBJ2-1; 9 nucleotides agree with TRBD2. This CDR3 spans 19 amino acids. The junction had 25 bases not matched to a gene; V was cut back by 6 bases and J by 9 bases. In germline, CDR1 is SGHRS, CDR2 YFSETQ. As DNA, the CDR3 is TGCGCCAGCACCTTAGTAGGGGGAGGGCAAGCGGGGGGAGAGGGTGAGCAGTTCTTC. Its protein is CASTLVGGGQAGGEGEQFF.

The V call is TRBV5-4, the J call TRBJ1-6; D may be TRBD1 (5 bases). V was pared by 0 bases and J by 7 bases, with 8 bases between. Germline CDR1 SGHNT, CDR2 YYREEE (reference sequence). CDR3 length: 14 residues. The DNA for the CDR3 is TGTGCCAGCAGCTTGGGACAGCTAAATTCACCCCTCCACTTT. This gives the protein CASSLGQLNSPLHF.

V and J are TRBV15 and TRBJ2-3, with TRBD2 matching 8 bases. From germline, CDR1 is LNHNV and CDR2 YYDKDF (reference sequence). V lost 1 base and J lost 0; bases outside the gene matches: 3. The CDR3 length is 16 residues. CDR3 sequence (DNA): TGTGCCACCAGCAGAGGACAGCGGGGGAGCACAGATACGCAGTATTTT. Protein product: CATSRGQRGSTDTQYF. Variable domain in full (rest from reference TRBV15 and TRBJ2-3): DAMVIQNPRYQVTQFGKPVTLSCSQTLNHNVMYWYQQKSSQAPKLLFHYYDKDFNNEADTPDNFQSRRPNTSFCFLDIRSPGLGDTAMYLCATSRGQRGSTDTQYFGPGTRLTVL.

The J gene is TRBJ1-1, the V gene TRBV9; D gene unclear. Germline CDR1 and CDR2: SGDLS and YYNGEE. The ends were cut back, 2 bases at V and 5 bases at J, with 10 bases in the middle. The CDR3 sequence is 13 residues long. In DNA, the CDR3 is TGTGCCAGCAGCGTCGAGTTGAGGACTGAAGCTTTCTTT. Protein: CASSVELRTEAFF. Full variable domain (outside the CDR3, taken from reference TRBV9 and TRBJ1-1): DSGVTQTPKHLITATGQRVTLRCSPRSGDLSVYWYQQSLDQGLQFLIQYYNGEERAKGNILERFSAQQFPDLHSELNLSSLELGDSALYFCASSVELRTEAFFGQGTRLTVV.

This chain connects TRBV9 to TRBJ2-7; TRBD1 matches at 10 bases. Germline values: CDR1 SGDLS, CDR2 YYNGEE. This CDR3 is 17 amino acids long. V gave up 0 bases and J gave up 0 bases; unmatched junction bases: 6. Here the CDR3 reads CASSVEGTGVPSYEQYF. The CDR3 region has the DNA TGTGCCAGCAGCGTAGAGGGGACAGGGGTTCCCTCCTACGAGCAGTACTTC.

The genes are TRBV4-3 and TRBJ1-2; D unresolved. The germline V gene has CDR1 LGHNA and CDR2 YSLEER. With 0 bases removed from V and 5 bases from J, the gap between germline ends came to 13 bases. The CDR3 is 15 residues long. CDR3 residues: CASSQDRQASYGYTF. DNA for the CDR3: TGCGCCAGCAGCCAAGATAGGCAGGCTTCGTATGGCTACACCTTC.

V gene TRBV7-2 combines with J gene TRBJ2-1, with 8 nucleotides matching TRBD1. This CDR3 has 16 amino acids. The V and J ends lost 2 bases and 8 bases, in that order; junction bases with no gene match: 11. Germline-derived CDR1 and CDR2 are SGHTA and FQGNSA. The DNA of the CDR3 is TGTGCCAGCAGCTTATTTACAGGGGGGCTGGAAGATGAGCAGTTCTTC. Translation gives CASSLFTGGLEDEQFF. Filled out from reference TRBV7-2 and TRBJ2-1, the complete variable domain reads GAGVSQSPSNKVTEKGKDVELRCDPISGHTALYWYRQSLGQGLEFLIYFQGNSAPDKSGLPSDRFSAERTGGSVSTLTIQRTQQEDSAVYLCASSLFTGGLEDEQFFGPGTRLTVL.

This chain connects TRBV6-5 to TRBJ1-4; 8 bases agree with TRBD1. The J segment lost 8 bases and the V segment lost 2 bases, leaving 7 bases of the junction unmatched. The length of the CDR3 is 15 residues. Germline CDR1 is MNHEY and CDR2 is SVGAGI. The CDR3 loop reads CASSYVGQGGEKLFF. The CDR3 DNA reads as TGTGCCAGCAGTTACGTAGGACAGGGAGGCGAAAAACTGTTTTTT.

The chain has TRBV7-3 and TRBJ2-3, with D unclear. Germline CDR1 is SGHTA and CDR2 is FQGTGA. V gave up 0 bases and J gave up 4 bases, with 8 bases separating them. The CDR3 runs 14 residues. DNA for the CDR3: TGTGCCAGCAGCTTAACGCCGGTTCCAGATACGCAGTATTTT. It yields the protein CASSLTPVPDTQYF.

V gene TRBV6-5 combines with J gene TRBJ2-1; a possible D gene is TRBD1 (6 bases). V lost 8 bases, J lost 12 bases, and 14 bases lay in between. This CDR3 region has 11 residues. In germline, CDR1 is MNHEY, CDR2 SVGAGI. CDR3 loop: CASSGGGLQFF. CDR3 in DNA: TGTGCCAGCTCGGGTGGGGGCCTGCAGTTCTTC.

This chain connects TRBV7-8 to TRBJ1-1, with a weak D call TRBD1 (6 bases). The CDR3 is 15 residues long. The V gene's germline CDR1 is SGHVS and CDR2 FQNEAQ. V was cut by 1 base and J by 1 base, with 10 bases left in between. CDR3 bases: TGTGCCAGCAGCTTAGATGCGGGGGCGAACACTGAAGCTTTCTTT. As protein: CASSLDAGANTEAFF.

The chain carries TRBV7-3 and TRBJ2-1, with D possibly TRBD1 on 5 matching bases. Trimming took 4 bases from V and 6 from J, leaving 7 bases between them. Germline V gene sequence: CDR1 SGHTA, CDR2 FQGTGA. The CDR3 consists of 12 residues. CDR3 DNA: TGTGCCAGCAGCTCCGACAGCAATGAGCAGTTCTTC. This codes for CASSSDSNEQFF. Full variable domain (rest looked up from reference TRBV7-3 and TRBJ2-1): GAGVSQTPSNKVTEKGKYVELRCDPISGHTALYWYRQSLGQGPEFLIYFQGTGAADDSGLPNDRFFAVRPEGSVSTLKIQRTERGDSAVYLCASSSDSNEQFFGPGTRLTVL.

This chain uses TRBV11-3 with TRBJ1-1; a possible D gene is TRBD1 (6 bases). Trimming removed 5 bases from V and 8 bases from J, with 12 bases in between. Germline CDR1 reads SGHNT; CDR2 reads YENEEA. The CDR3 contains 12 residues. CDR3 protein: CASSDAGTEAFF. CDR3 in DNA: TGTGCCAGCAGCGACGCCGGGACAGAAGCTTTCTTT.

In this sample, this clone turned up a few times. The same CDR3 also results from other DNA sequences found in this sample. This CDR3 reads CSGSRTVTDTQYF. CDR3 in DNA: TGCAGCGGATCCCGGACAGTCACAGATACGCAGTATTTT. The J gene is TRBJ2-3, the V gene TRBV29-1; a weak D match, TRBD1 (6 bases). V lost 7 bases to trimming and J lost 2 bases, with 13 bases between them. The germline CDR1 and CDR2 sequences are SQVTM and ANQGSEA. This CDR3 region has 13 residues.

The chain couples TRBV18 to TRBJ1-2; possibly TRBD1 for D (5 bases). The germline V gene has CDR1 KGHSH and CDR2 LQKENI. This CDR3 is built from 13 residues. V lost 1 base and J 3 bases, leaving 6 bases between the germline ends. The CDR3 nucleotides are TGTGCCAGCTCACCACAGGGGTACTATGGCTACACCTTC. As protein: CASSPQGYYGYTF.

The V and J genes are TRBV19 and TRBJ1-5; possible D gene TRBD1, 5 bases. V was pared by 5 bases and J by 0 bases, with 14 bases between. Germline CDR1 and CDR2: LNHDA and SQIVND (reference sequence). The CDR3 is 16 amino acids. The CDR3: CASSARVPASNQPQHF. The CDR3 region has the DNA TGTGCCAGTAGTGCCAGGGTACCGGCTAGCAATCAGCCCCAGCATTTT.